Below, one T cell receptor beta chain is given with its context. Its recognized antigen is unknown. Per-base quality was not reported, and no clone a single base away is much larger than it. The library was generated by RACE. Instrument on record: NextSeq 500. Library preparation attached unique molecular identifiers to individual cDNA molecules for quantitative, reproducible TCR counting. For every blood RNA sample, sequencing covered both the TCR alpha and TCR beta chains. As for the authors' bioinformatics: Samples had a median of around 92,000 TCRs, with a range from roughly 23,224 to 700,000. V, J and CDR3 annotation of the TCR reads was performed with the Decombinator software suite. To make PS versus PT1 abundance plots, every sample was subsampled to the same number of TCRs (28,000). Expanded TCRs were defined as absent before sensitization and observed at least eight times at the 2-week time point. TCRdb ran its own pipeline on the public reads, namely fastp trimming at Q25 and MiXCR clone calling, and kept in-frame beta chains. Every CDR3 protein is listed once, alongside the most common genes and DNA of its rows. The V and J calls reflect TCRdb's pipeline rather than the authors' work. This sample has a few hundred thousand distinct CDR3 sequences in its table, and around 7.3% of those were observed once. Less than 1.5% of the sample is taken by the ten largest.

The time point label corresponds to: pre-sensitization, week 0. The treatment or condition label, read with the paper, signifies: therapeutic diphenylcyclopropenone sensitization with weekly scalp DPC. At every patch-test visit, the blood draw took place before the patch test was put on. Eligible patients were aged 18 to 70, diagnosed with alopecia, deemed suitable for DPC therapy, and excluded if pregnant. Total RNA was isolated from unfractionated whole blood collected in Tempus Blood RNA tubes. This entry comes from a study of human T cells and chemical hapten exposure (dated by TCRdb to the early 2020s). With regard to the full study: For sensitization, 2% DPC in acetone was applied to a roughly 2 cm by roughly 2 cm area of upper inner arm skin. Throughout the approximately 23-week study period, patients were also given weekly therapeutic DPC doses on the scalp. Patch testing on the upper back used Finn chambers containing 0.01% DPC, with scoring done after 6 days according to International Contact Dermatitis Research Group standards. Most of the patients in the cohort were female, and the cohort covered alopecia areata with under or over 50% scalp involvement, alopecia totalis and alopecia universalis. The libraries were sequenced as a pool, and the TCR yield per sample differed mostly because of small variations in library volumes within the pool. Peripheral blood TCR repertoire changes were tracked in vivo in alopecia patients during primary and secondary sensitization to the hapten diphenylcyclopropenone (DPC). Blood samples were taken from patients before sensitization (week 0) and at 2, 6 and about 24 weeks after DPC sensitization. For TCR sequencing, blood came from about 28 alopecia patients at anywhere from one to four time points (pre-sensitization, 2, 6 and 24 weeks).

On the study overall, not on this receptor specifically: Significantly more large CDR3 similarity clusters were formed by expanded TCRs than by pre-sensitization or healthy control sets, consistent with antigen-driven responses. A positive correlation was found between the number of PT1 expanded TCRs and patch test score, with significance reached at thresholds 8, 16 and 32 but not 4. Alopecia, a presumed autoimmune disease, was present in all patients, so the immune response of the patients might differ from that of healthy individuals. After repeated subsampling, the strength of the expansion versus patch-test correlation and the threshold at which it became significant changed. DPC sensitization did not change how many TCRs were above 1 in 1000 frequency, and no evidence was found of alterations in global repertoire structure.

Inclusive of the bounding cysteine and phenylalanine, the CDR3 is 13 residues long. The kept DNA is CDR3 alone, 39 bases in frame from the first base. Between the V and J ends, shortened by 2 bases and 4 bases respectively, the junction contains 8 bases. CDR1 and CDR2 are read off the germline V gene as SGHTA and FQGTGA. This sample comprised whole blood, obtained in connection with sensitization to the hapten diphenylcyclopropenone (DPC). The sequence came from a man younger than 30 with alopecia areata. Some clones in this sample may be carry-over from other donors' samples. The chain is made from TRBV7-3 and TRBJ1-1, with TRBD1 tentatively as D gene (5 bases match). Here is the DNA: TGTGCCAGCAGCTTATACCAGGGCACTGAAGCTTTCTTT. Its protein reads: CASSLYQGTEAFF.